This TCR beta chain comes out of a study of blood T cell repertoires in COVID-19 (dated by TCRdb to the early 2020s). About the full investigation: Samples from collaborators originated in the United States, Italy and Spain and spanned both the acute and convalescent phases of COVID-19. The samples were drawn from two sources: the first 160 participants of the ongoing ImmuneRACE study, and some 1,300 subjects contributed by 6 global collaborators. The repertoires were released in a freely available public database intended as a resource for research on the immune response to SARS-CoV-2. A de-identified subject ID, COVID-19 status, age in years and sex were almost always included in the sample metadata. The material from the prospective study consisted of cDNA or gDNA derived from T cells, B-cell-depleted T cells, or PBMCs. Subjects who had been exposed to COVID-19, were actively infected with it, or had recovered from it provided the deeply sampled blood TCRbeta repertoires that made up the dataset. Where available, HLA class I and class II types were taken from metadata supplied by the sample provider and were not determined by assay-based typing. Study-wide findings and limitations: How much clinical and demographic metadata was included differed by source and by participant, and the metadata was provided uncurated.

V is reduced by 8 bases and J by 9 bases, leaving a spacing of 14 bases between them. Per the germline V gene (reference sequence), MNHEY is the CDR1 and SMNVEV is the CDR2. Including the terminal cysteine and phenylalanine, the CDR3 comprises 13 residues. The retained sequence is limited to the CDR3, 39 bases, with the frame set at the first base. Each collaborating institution followed its own protocols to collect whole blood in K2EDTA tubes. For TCRbeta analysis, collaborator samples were shipped as frozen whole blood, as isolated PBMCs, or as DNA extracted from either sample type. TCRbeta CDR3 regions were amplified from genomic DNA by means of the immunoSEQ Assay, a bias-controlled multiplex PCR. Regarding the original processing steps: The number of nucleated cells in each sample was estimated from the amplification of reference gene primers within the assay. Sequence reads were collapsed and filtered to measure the absolute abundance of every unique TCRbeta CDR3 rearrangement. For each sample, productive Simpson clonality was calculated as the square root of Simpson's diversity index across productive rearrangements. The clones in this table, taken by TCRdb from immuneACCESS, are in-frame only. Not every clone is retained; where verified, under half of the shortfall comes from an unresolved V gene, and the cause of the rest is unknown. V and J calls and clone size follow that table, whereas D and trimming were derived from the DNA. Within this sample are around 370,000 clones, with around 89% of them counted one time only. The biggest ten clones account for approximately 7% of the sample.

A note on this clone: Its antigen remains unidentified. No base-level quality is on record; no much larger clone is a single base apart.

This TCR was sampled from a man in his late teens or twenties with active or convalescent COVID-19. The sequenced sample was peripheral blood. The chain is made from TRBV27 and TRBJ1-6; the D gene cannot be named for sure. The nucleotide sequence is given as TGTGCCAGCGCGGTGGATGGTTTTTCACCCCTCCACTTT. This is translated as CASAVDGFSPLHF.